This T cell receptor (beta chain) was sequenced for a study of CD8 T cells in ankylosing spondylitis. Study outcomes and limitations: Clones linked with disease were CD8+ and fairly uncommon in the peripheral blood. In reactive arthritis synovial fluid and blood, some motif variants had been reported before. About 8 highly homologous variants made up a TCR beta motif, and this motif appeared characteristic of ankylosing spondylitis blood. Reportedly, disease-linked clones are significantly enriched in ankylosing spondylitis patients' matched synovial fluid.

This CDR3 has 14 residues. V was pared by 6 bases and J by 7 bases, with 5 bases of the junction left unmatched. TCR beta libraries were made by quantitative 5'-RACE with molecular barcodes. TCRdb recomputed calls from the 5' RACE reads with MiXCR, one row per CDR3 protein. The repertoire includes fewer than 750,000 distinct CDR3 sequences, around 19% of them detected once, and under 20% sits in the top ten. This clonotype came up many times. Its antigen is unknown. Sequenced material: blood, either unsorted or a sorted T cell fraction (not recorded which). The chain links TRBV12-3 or TRBV12-4 to TRBJ2-2; 10 bases agree with TRBD1. The source of this sequence is a male donor with ankylosing spondylitis. The CDR3 DNA reads TGTGCCAGCAGGTCGGGACAGGGGTACGGGGAGCTGTTTTTT. Translation: CASRSGQGYGELFF.